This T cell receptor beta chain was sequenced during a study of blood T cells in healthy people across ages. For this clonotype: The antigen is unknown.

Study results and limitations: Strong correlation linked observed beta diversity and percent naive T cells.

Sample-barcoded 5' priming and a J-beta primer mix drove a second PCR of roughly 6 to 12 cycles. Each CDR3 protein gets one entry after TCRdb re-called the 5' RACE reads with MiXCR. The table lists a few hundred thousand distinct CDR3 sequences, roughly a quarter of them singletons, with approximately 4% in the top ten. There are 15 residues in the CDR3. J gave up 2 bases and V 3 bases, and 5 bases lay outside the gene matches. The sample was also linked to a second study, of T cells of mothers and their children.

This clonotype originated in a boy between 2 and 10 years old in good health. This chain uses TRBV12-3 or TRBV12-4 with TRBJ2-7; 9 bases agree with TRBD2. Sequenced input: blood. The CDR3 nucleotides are TGTGCCAGCAGTTTCGCTAGCGGGATTCCCTACGAGCAGTACTTC. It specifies CASSFASGIPYEQYF.